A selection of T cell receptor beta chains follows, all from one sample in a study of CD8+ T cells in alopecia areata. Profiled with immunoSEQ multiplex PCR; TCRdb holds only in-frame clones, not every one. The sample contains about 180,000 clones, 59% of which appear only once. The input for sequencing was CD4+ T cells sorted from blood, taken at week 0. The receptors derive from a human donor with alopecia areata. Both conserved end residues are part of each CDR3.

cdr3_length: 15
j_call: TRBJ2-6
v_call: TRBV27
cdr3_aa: CASSRQGPGANVLTF

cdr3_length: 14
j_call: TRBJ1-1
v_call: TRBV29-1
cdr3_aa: CSVEHRMSSTEAFF

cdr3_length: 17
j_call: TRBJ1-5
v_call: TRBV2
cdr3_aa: CASSSPTGQEIYQPQHF

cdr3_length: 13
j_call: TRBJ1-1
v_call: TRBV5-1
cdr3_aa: CASSLRDRREAFF

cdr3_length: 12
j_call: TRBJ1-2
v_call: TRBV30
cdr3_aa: CAWSVMGYGYTF

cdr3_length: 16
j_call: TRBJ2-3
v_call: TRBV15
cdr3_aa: CATSRGGSGGTDTQYF

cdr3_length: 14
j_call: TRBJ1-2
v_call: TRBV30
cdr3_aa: CAWSARTVNYGYTF

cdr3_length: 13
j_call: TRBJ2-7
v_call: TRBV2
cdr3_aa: CASTGLLSGEQYF

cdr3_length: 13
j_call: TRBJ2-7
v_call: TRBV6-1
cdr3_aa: CASSHGTSYEQYF

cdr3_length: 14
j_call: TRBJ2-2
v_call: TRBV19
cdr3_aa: CAAATPGVVGELFF

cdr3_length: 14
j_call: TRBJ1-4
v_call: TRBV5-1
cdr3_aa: CASSQGALDSSLFF

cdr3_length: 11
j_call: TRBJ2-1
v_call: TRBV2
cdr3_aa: CASSGLNEQFF

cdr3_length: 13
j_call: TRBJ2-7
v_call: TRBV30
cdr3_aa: CAWSNGIAYEQYF

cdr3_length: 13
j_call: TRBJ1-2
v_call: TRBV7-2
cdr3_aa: CASSPASGYGYTF

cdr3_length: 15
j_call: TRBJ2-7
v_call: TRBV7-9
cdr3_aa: CASSLVRGSTYEQYF

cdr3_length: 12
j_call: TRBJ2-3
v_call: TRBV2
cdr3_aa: CASSWETDTQYF

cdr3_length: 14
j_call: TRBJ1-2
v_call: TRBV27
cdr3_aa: CASSIQGSLGGYTF

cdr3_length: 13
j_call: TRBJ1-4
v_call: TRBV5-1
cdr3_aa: CASSLGRSEKLFF

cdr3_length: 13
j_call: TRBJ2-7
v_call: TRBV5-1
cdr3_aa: CASSLEQGIEQYF

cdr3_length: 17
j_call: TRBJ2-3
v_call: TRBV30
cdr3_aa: CAWNSPRQVLSTDTQYF

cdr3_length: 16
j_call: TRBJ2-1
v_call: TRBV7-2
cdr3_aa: CASSEDRLAVYNEQFF

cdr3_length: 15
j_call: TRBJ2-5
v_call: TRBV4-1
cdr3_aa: CASSPGTGGMKTQYF

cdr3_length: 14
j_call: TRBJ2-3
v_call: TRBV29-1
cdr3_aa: CSVDVELSTDTQYF

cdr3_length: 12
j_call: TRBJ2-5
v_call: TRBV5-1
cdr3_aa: CASSLNEETQYF

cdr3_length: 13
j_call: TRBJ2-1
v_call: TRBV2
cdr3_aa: CASSGTSGGEQFF

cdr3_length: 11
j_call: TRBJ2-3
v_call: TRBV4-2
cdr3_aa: CASSRLDTQYF

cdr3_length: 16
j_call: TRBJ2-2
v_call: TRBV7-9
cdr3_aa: CASSLGRGANTGELFF

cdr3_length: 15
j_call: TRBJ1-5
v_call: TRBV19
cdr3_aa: CASKRRTGGGQPQHF

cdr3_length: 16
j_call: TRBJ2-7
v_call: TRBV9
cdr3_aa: CASSPRRLAGPYEQYF

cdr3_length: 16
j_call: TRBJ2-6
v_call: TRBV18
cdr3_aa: CASSPPLRTGANVLTF

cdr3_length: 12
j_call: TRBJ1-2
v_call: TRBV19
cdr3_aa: CASSIRVGGYTF

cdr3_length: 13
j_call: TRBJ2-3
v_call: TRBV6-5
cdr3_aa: CASRPTLGHTQYF

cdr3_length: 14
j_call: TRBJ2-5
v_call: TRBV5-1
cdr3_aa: CASSLGGDQETQYF

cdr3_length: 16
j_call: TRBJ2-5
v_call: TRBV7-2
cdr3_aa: CASSLYVALRAETQYF

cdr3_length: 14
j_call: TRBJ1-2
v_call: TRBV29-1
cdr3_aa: CSVDRTGADYGYTF

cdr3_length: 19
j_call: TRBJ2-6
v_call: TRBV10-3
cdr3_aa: CAIRDSGDRGYSGANVLTF

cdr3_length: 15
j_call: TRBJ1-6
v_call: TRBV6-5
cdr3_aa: CASSRPSGVNSPLHF

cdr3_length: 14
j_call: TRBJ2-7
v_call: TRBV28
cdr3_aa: CASRLAGGLDEQYF

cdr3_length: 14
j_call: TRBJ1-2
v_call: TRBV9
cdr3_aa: CASSVEAGQGSWTF

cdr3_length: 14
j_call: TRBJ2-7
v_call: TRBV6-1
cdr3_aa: CASSDRGATYEQYF

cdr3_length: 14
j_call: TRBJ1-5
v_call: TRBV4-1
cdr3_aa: CASSQYRIRQPQHF

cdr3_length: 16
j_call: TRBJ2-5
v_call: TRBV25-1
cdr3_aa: CASSEYNGRGPGTQYF

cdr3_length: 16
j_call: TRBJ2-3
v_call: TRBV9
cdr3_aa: CASSSRSRGGADTQYF